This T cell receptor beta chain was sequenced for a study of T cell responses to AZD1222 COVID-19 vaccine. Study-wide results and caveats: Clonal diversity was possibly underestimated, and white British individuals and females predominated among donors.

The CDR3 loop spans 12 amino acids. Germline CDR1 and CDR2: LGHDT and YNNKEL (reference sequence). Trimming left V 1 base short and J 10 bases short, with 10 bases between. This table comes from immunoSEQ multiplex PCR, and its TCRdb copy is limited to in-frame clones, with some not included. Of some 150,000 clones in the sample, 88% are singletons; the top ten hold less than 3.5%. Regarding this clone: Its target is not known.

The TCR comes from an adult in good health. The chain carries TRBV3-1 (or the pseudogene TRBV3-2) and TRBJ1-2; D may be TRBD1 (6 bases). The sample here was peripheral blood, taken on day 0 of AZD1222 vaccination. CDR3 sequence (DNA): TGTGCCAGCAGCCAAGGGACAGCCTCCTACACCTTC. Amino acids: CASSQGTASYTF.